These 7 T cell receptor beta chains were all obtained from the same sample, sequenced in a study of blood T cell repertoires in COVID-19. Assay: immunoSEQ multiplex PCR; the TCRdb copy retains only in-frame clones and omits some. The sample includes 220,000 or so clones, over 80% of them seen just once. Sequenced sample: PBMCs or T cells enriched from blood (not recorded which). These receptors originate from a woman between 35 and 50 years old who had recovered from COVID-19.

This chain links TRBV30 with TRBJ2-1, with 9 bases lining up with TRBD2. V lost 3 bases, J lost 0 bases, and 12 bases stayed unmatched. CDR1 is GTSNPN, CDR2 SVGIG, per germline (reference sequence). This CDR3 is built from 18 residues. The CDR3 spells CAWSPGLARQSSYNEQFF. DNA for the CDR3: TGTGCCTGGAGCCCGGGACTAGCCCGCCAGAGCTCCTACAATGAGCAGTTCTTC. Looking up the rest from reference TRBV30 and TRBJ2-1 gives the full variable domain: SQTIHQWPATLVQPVGSPLSLECTVEGTSNPNLYWYRQAAGRGLQLLFYSVGIGQISSEVPQNLSASRPQDRQFILSSKKLLLSDSGFYLCAWSPGLARQSSYNEQFFGPGTRLTVL.

The J gene is TRBJ1-1, the V gene TRBV10-3, with TRBD1 matching 9 bases. V gave up 0 bases and J gave up 1 base; unmatched junction bases: 3. The germline CDR1 and CDR2 sequences are ENHRY and SYGVKD. The CDR3 is 16 residues long. The CDR3 coding sequence is TGTGCCATCAGTGAGTCGGCACAGGGGGCGAACACTGAAGCTTTCTTT. Protein sequence: CAISESAQGANTEAFF.

The chain employs TRBV6-5 and TRBJ2-3; no definite D call. Trimming took off 5 bases at V and 1 base at J, with 7 bases between the two ends. CDR3 size: 13 residues. Germline loops: CDR1 MNHEY, CDR2 SVGAGI. CDR3: CASSIPGTDTQYF. CDR3 DNA sequence: TGTGCCAGCAGTATCCCTGGCACAGATACGCAGTATTTT.

This clone turned up a few times. The V gene is TRBV10-3, the J gene TRBJ1-3; D is perhaps TRBD1 (6 bases). V dropped 6 bases and J dropped 0 bases, with 12 bases sitting between them. In germline, CDR1 is ENHRY, CDR2 SYGVKD. This CDR3 has 15 amino acids. The CDR3 DNA follows: TGTGCCATCAGGGACAGTCCCTTCTCTGGAAACACCATATATTTT. It yields the protein CAIRDSPFSGNTIYF.

This sequence joins TRBV28 and TRBJ1-5; possibly TRBD1 for D (6 bases). The CDR3 extends over 12 amino acids. V lost 7 bases to trimming and J lost 5 bases, with 9 bases between them. Germline CDR1 is MDHEN and CDR2 is SYDVKM. The CDR3 coding sequence is TGTGCCAGCACCCCAGGGGATCAGCCCCAGCATTTT. It yields the protein CASTPGDQPQHF.

The chain combines TRBV25-1 with TRBJ2-1; 9 bases agree with TRBD2. With V trimmed by 4 bases and J by 8 bases, 6 bases remained unmatched. The germline CDR1 and CDR2 sequences are MGHDK and SYGVNS. CDR3 length: 14 amino acids. The CDR3 DNA sequence: TGTGCCAGCAGTGTTTCTCGGACTAGCGATGAGCAGTTCTTC. Translating it yields CASSVSRTSDEQFF.

The chain couples TRBV10-3 to TRBJ1-2; TRBD1 is a possible D gene (5 bases). CDR3 length: 18 residues. Germline CDR1 and CDR2: ENHRY and SYGVKD. The germline V and J ends were trimmed by 0 bases and 3 bases, with 20 bases remaining between them. The DNA of the CDR3 is TGTGCCATCAGTGAGTCGATCAGGGTCGACATCTTGGACTATGGCTACACCTTC. Translating gives CAISESIRVDILDYGYTF.